A selection of T cell receptor beta chains follows, all from one sample in a study of cytomegalovirus exposure and HLA in healthy donors. Assay: immunoSEQ multiplex PCR; the TCRdb copy retains only in-frame clones and omits some. The sample contains some 140,000 clones, approximately 80% of which appear only once. Sequencing was performed on PBMCs. These receptors all stem from a middle-aged woman in good health and CMV-seronegative. The CDR3 runs from the conserved cysteine through the conserved F or W. The D gene is left open where the match is weak. Not every row has a clone size; where given, it reads once, few, many or a size class.

NA TRBJ2-1 NA TRBV5-1 16 CASSLIYNSGYNEQFF TGCGCCAGCAGCCTCATATACAATTCGGGGTACAATGAGCAGTTCTTC
few TRBJ1-5 TRBD1 TRBV7-9 18 CASSLIFGTGDSNQPQHF TGTGCCAGCAGCTTAATTTTCGGGACAGGGGATAGCAATCAGCCCCAGCATTTT
NA TRBJ1-4 TRBD1 TRBV7-9 14 CASSVRGRGEKLFF TGTGCCAGCAGCGTCAGGGGGCGTGGGGAAAAACTGTTTTTT
NA TRBJ2-1 NA TRBV19 15 CASTAGRTSYNEQFF TGTGCCAGTACTGCAGGCAGAACCTCCTACAATGAGCAGTTCTTC
NA TRBJ1-3 NA TRBV5-1 16 CASSLVGRASMDTIYF TGCGCCAGCAGCTTGGTCGGCAGGGCTTCCATGGACACCATATATTTT
NA TRBJ1-4 NA TRBV5-6 13 CASSLAGNEKLFF TGTGCCAGCAGCTTGGCAGGGAACGAAAAACTGTTTTTT
NA TRBJ1-5 TRBD1 TRBV19 19 CASSLDRGETLHSNQPQHF TGTGCCAGTAGTCTGGACAGGGGCGAGACGCTACATAGCAATCAGCCCCAGCATTTT
once TRBJ1-5 TRBD1 TRBV19 18 CASTTFGDRGHYNQPQHF TGTGCCAGTACCACTTTCGGGGACAGGGGACACTATAATCAGCCCCAGCATTTT
NA TRBJ1-2 TRBD1 TRBV27 20 CASSLSLSYEPGQGANGYTF TGTGCCAGCAGTTTATCTCTGAGTTACGAGCCGGGACAGGGGGCGAATGGCTACACCTTC
NA TRBJ2-2 TRBD1 TRBV11-2 15 CASSSDRGRTGELFF TGTGCCAGCAGCTCAGACAGGGGACGAACCGGGGAGCTGTTTTTT
NA TRBJ2-5 NA TRBV14 16 CASSQDLGRGQETQYF TGTGCCAGCAGCCAAGATCTCGGCAGGGGACAAGAGACCCAGTACTTC
NA TRBJ2-5 TRBD2 TRBV10-3 14 CAIRAGGLGETQYF TGTGCCATCAGGGCGGGGGGGCTCGGGGAGACCCAGTACTTC
few TRBJ1-1 NA TRBV4-3 16 CASSQRTLRAGTEAFF TGCGCCAGCAGCCAAAGAACTCTCAGGGCAGGAACTGAAGCTTTCTTT
NA TRBJ1-2 NA TRBV28 18 CASSYPRRAPATNYGYTF TGTGCCAGCAGTTACCCTCGGAGGGCGCCAGCGACTAACTATGGCTACACCTTC
NA TRBJ2-3 NA TRBV19 17 CASKPVIGGEGTDTQYF TGTGCCAGTAAGCCAGTAATTGGCGGGGAAGGCACAGATACGCAGTATTTT
NA TRBJ2-1 NA TRBV7-6 14 CASSPPGKNNEQFF TGTGCCAGCAGCCCGCCGGGAAAAAACAATGAGCAGTTCTTC
NA TRBJ2-5 TRBD2 TRBV18 15 CASSTGTSGGETQYF TGTGCCAGCTCTACCGGGACTAGCGGGGGAGAGACCCAGTACTTC
NA TRBJ2-7 TRBD1 TRBV27 15 CASRTWDRGIYEQYF TGTGCCAGCAGAACTTGGGACAGGGGGATTTACGAGCAGTACTTC
NA TRBJ2-3 NA TRBV18 13 CASSPLVADTQYF TGTGCCAGCTCACCCCTAGTCGCAGATACGCAGTATTTT
NA TRBJ1-1 TRBD1 TRBV2 14 CASRDRSSNTEAFF TGTGCCAGCAGGGACAGGAGTTCAAACACTGAAGCTTTCTTT
NA TRBJ2-2 NA TRBV27 14 CASSLYQVTGELFF TGTGCCAGCAGTTTATACCAGGTTACCGGGGAGCTGTTTTTT
few TRBJ2-7 NA TRBV15 13 CATSRDRSYEQYF TGTGCCACCAGCCGAGACAGGTCCTACGAGCAGTACTTC
once TRBJ2-5 TRBD2 TRBV9 16 CASSDELAGEQETQYF TGTGCCAGCAGCGATGAACTAGCGGGGGAACAAGAGACCCAGTACTTC
NA TRBJ1-2 NA TRBV10-2 11 CASSETALRAF TGCGCCAGCAGTGAGACAGCCCTCCGAGCCTTC
NA TRBJ2-2 NA TRBV6-4 15 CASSPRQENTGELFF TGTGCCAGCAGCCCCCGACAGGAGAACACCGGGGAGCTGTTTTTT
NA TRBJ1-1 TRBD1 TRBV25-1 13 CASRGQPNTEAFF TGTGCCAGCAGGGGACAGCCCAACACTGAAGCTTTCTTT
NA TRBJ2-5 NA TRBV27 12 CATRTNQETQYF TGTGCCACCCGGACTAACCAAGAGACCCAGTACTTC
NA TRBJ2-7 NA TRBV5-1 16 CASSFSGTGRSYEQYF TGCGCCAGCAGCTTTAGCGGGACAGGGCGATCCTACGAGCAGTACTTC
NA TRBJ1-1 NA TRBV5-1 16 CASSPIGKHMNTEAFF TGCGCCAGCAGCCCTATCGGGAAGCACATGAACACTGAAGCTTTCTTT
NA TRBJ1-5 TRBD1 TRBV7-8 17 CASSKTGGRGNNQPQHF TGTGCCAGCAGCAAAACAGGGGGCAGAGGTAACAATCAGCCCCAGCATTTT
few TRBJ1-2 NA TRBV19 16 CASSIVSGLLNYGYTF TGTGCCAGTAGTATAGTATCGGGACTCCTGAACTATGGCTACACCTTC
NA TRBJ2-5 NA TRBV11-2 14 CASSLGVSVKTQYF TGTGCCAGCAGCTTAGGAGTTAGCGTGAAGACCCAGTACTTC
NA TRBJ1-2 TRBD1 TRBV6-5 14 CASTPTRQGDGYTF TGTGCCAGCACCCCAACAAGGCAGGGGGATGGCTACACCTTC
few TRBJ1-2 NA TRBV9 16 CASSVATALPGYGYTF TGTGCCAGCAGCGTAGCTACGGCCCTCCCCGGGTATGGCTACACCTTC
NA TRBJ2-3 TRBD1 TRBV27 14 CASSLDRGLDTQYF TGTGCCAGCAGTTTGGACAGGGGGCTAGATACGCAGTATTTT
few TRBJ1-4 TRBD1 TRBV30 13 CAWSGTGVGKLFF TGTGCCTGGTCCGGGACAGGGGTCGGAAAACTGTTTTTT
NA TRBJ2-7 NA TRBV4-3 14 CASSQGTDSYEQYF TGCGCCAGCAGCCAAGGGACAGATAGCTACGAGCAGTACTTC
NA TRBJ1-4 NA TRBV5-6 15 CASSLARGANEKLFF TGTGCCAGCAGCTTGGCCAGGGGAGCGAATGAAAAACTGTTTTTT
NA TRBJ2-7 NA TRBV18 14 CASSPLAQGYEQYF TGTGCCAGCTCACCACTTGCACAGGGTTACGAGCAGTACTTC
NA TRBJ2-5 TRBD1 TRBV27 16 CASSLLTGNGGETQYF TGTGCCAGCAGTTTATTGACAGGGAATGGCGGAGAGACCCAGTACTTC
once TRBJ2-2 TRBD2 TRBV5-1 16 CASSLMPSGVPGELFF TGCGCCAGCAGCTTAATGCCTAGCGGGGTTCCCGGGGAGCTGTTTTTT
NA TRBJ2-5 TRBD2 TRBV4-3 15 CASSQELAGWETQYF TGCGCCAGCAGCCAAGAATTAGCGGGGTGGGAGACCCAGTACTTC
few TRBJ2-7 NA TRBV19 13 CASSPQGGHEQYF TGTGCCAGTAGTCCTCAGGGGGGCCACGAGCAGTACTTC
NA TRBJ2-5 NA TRBV18 15 CASSPEAGAGETQYF TGTGCCAGCTCACCAGAGGCAGGGGCTGGAGAGACCCAGTACTTC
few TRBJ1-1 NA TRBV7-9 14 CASSLDRIGTEAFF TGTGCCAGCAGCTTAGACAGGATTGGCACTGAAGCTTTCTTT
NA TRBJ2-7 TRBD2 TRBV6-5 13 CASRRTSGYEQYF TGTGCCAGCAGACGTACTAGCGGCTACGAGCAGTACTTC
NA TRBJ2-3 TRBD1 TRBV29-1 12 CSVEDRGDTQYF TGCAGCGTTGAGGACAGGGGGGATACGCAGTATTTT
NA TRBJ1-2 NA TRBV28 14 CASSFRDRFYGYTF TGTGCCAGCAGTTTCCGCGACAGGTTCTATGGCTACACCTTC
few TRBJ2-1 NA TRBV6-5 14 CASSYSNPGNEQFF TGTGCCAGCAGTTACTCGAACCCCGGGAATGAGCAGTTCTTC
NA TRBJ2-3 TRBD1 TRBV5-6 15 CASSLLTGDTDTQYF TGTGCCAGCAGCTTGTTGACAGGGGACACAGATACGCAGTATTTT
NA TRBJ2-1 NA TRBV5-6 18 CASSLELGWGHSYNEQFF TGTGCCAGCAGCTTAGAGCTCGGGTGGGGCCACTCCTACAATGAGCAGTTCTTC
NA TRBJ1-1 TRBD1 TRBV4-2 15 CASSQGTGLNTEAFF TGTGCCAGCAGCCAAGGGACAGGGTTGAACACTGAAGCTTTCTTT
NA TRBJ1-5 TRBD1 TRBV5-8 17 CASSLGDRAYSNQPQHF TGTGCCAGCAGCTTGGGGGACAGGGCCTATAGCAATCAGCCCCAGCATTTT
NA TRBJ1-2 TRBD1 TRBV27 13 CASSYRGGYGYTF TGTGCCAGCAGTTACAGGGGTGGCTATGGCTACACCTTC